The 5 T cell receptor beta chains presented below share a single source sample, sequenced in a study of tumor-infiltrating lymphocytes in oesophageal squamous cell carcinoma. TCRdb independently ran MiXCR on the PCR reads; one entry per CDR3 protein. Altogether approximately 20,000 distinct CDR3 sequences are present, around 39% being singletons, with the ten largest covering about 12%. The sequencing sample was made of esophageal tumor tissue. These TCRs come from a male donor with esophageal squamous cell carcinoma.

The chain employs TRBV6-1 and TRBJ2-3; 13 nucleotides align to TRBD2. The CDR3 spans 14 residues. V lost 7 bases, J lost 7 bases, and 5 bases stayed unmatched. Germline loops: CDR1 MNHNS, CDR2 SASEGT. The CDR3: CASILTSGRYTQYF. As DNA, the CDR3 is TGTGCCAGCATCCTGACTAGCGGGAGGTATACGCAGTATTTT.

This clonotype has a count of ten or more. Here the CDR3 reads CASSSSSPGANVLTF. Here the CDR3 DNA reads TGTGCCAGCAGTTCGTCATCCCCTGGGGCCAACGTCCTGACTTTC. V gene TRBV6-1 combines with J gene TRBJ2-6; D is unresolved. Germline values: CDR1 MNHNS, CDR2 SASEGT. This CDR3 has 15 residues. The ends were cut back, 5 bases at V and 2 bases at J, with 10 bases in the middle.

This clonotype was seen at least ten times. The chain joins TRBV27 to TRBJ2-7; D may correspond to TRBD1 or TRBD2 (5 bases each). CDR3 length: 13 amino acids. Per germline, CDR1 MNHEY and CDR2 SMNVEV (reference sequence). V gave up 2 bases and J gave up 2 bases, with 7 bases separating them. This chain's CDR3 is CASSLKGPYEQYF. The CDR3 nucleotides read TGTGCCAGCAGTTTAAAGGGACCCTACGAGCAGTACTTC.

This clonotype was detected ten times or more. The chain joins TRBV6-1 to TRBJ2-7; D call uncertain. The CDR3 spans 16 residues. V was cut by 0 bases and J by 7 bases, with 19 bases left in between. The V gene's germline CDR1 is MNHNS and CDR2 SASEGT. CDR3 nucleotide sequence: TGTGCCAGCAGTGAAGCGCCTAGGTGGTCGTCCAATGAGCAGTACTTC. Translated: CASSEAPRWSSNEQYF.

This clonotype is termed medium-sized. This sequence joins TRBV7-2 and TRBJ2-1, with 9 bases fitting TRBD1. This CDR3 has 15 residues. Germline V lookup: CDR1 SGHTA, CDR2 FQGNSA. The V gene end was trimmed by 2 bases and the J gene end by 7 bases; junction bases not matched to a gene: 6. Here the CDR3 DNA reads TGTGCCAGCAGCTTATTACAGGGGGCGCAAAATGAGCAGTTCTTC. As protein: CASSLLQGAQNEQFF.